The source of this T cell receptor (beta chain) is a study of T cells in narcolepsy. Findings and limits, study-wide: Reportedly, autoreactive clonotypes were serially detected in patients' blood but not controls'.

TCRdb keeps only in-frame clones here, not all; method: immunoSEQ multiplex PCR. The sample includes around 33,000 clones, roughly four fifths of them seen just once. CDR1 is SGDLS, CDR2 YYNGEE, per germline. V lost 0 bases and J lost 8, with 9 bases in between. This CDR3 is built from 13 residues. In regard to this clone: The antigen is not known.

Sequencing input: CD45RA- memory CD4+ T cells from PBMCs. The V and J genes are TRBV9 and TRBJ2-1, with D tentatively TRBD1 or TRBD2 (6 bases each). The TCR comes from a human donor with narcolepsy. The chain's CDR3 is CASSVVGGHEQFF. The DNA for the CDR3 is TGTGCCAGCAGCGTAGTTGGGGGGCATGAGCAGTTCTTC.